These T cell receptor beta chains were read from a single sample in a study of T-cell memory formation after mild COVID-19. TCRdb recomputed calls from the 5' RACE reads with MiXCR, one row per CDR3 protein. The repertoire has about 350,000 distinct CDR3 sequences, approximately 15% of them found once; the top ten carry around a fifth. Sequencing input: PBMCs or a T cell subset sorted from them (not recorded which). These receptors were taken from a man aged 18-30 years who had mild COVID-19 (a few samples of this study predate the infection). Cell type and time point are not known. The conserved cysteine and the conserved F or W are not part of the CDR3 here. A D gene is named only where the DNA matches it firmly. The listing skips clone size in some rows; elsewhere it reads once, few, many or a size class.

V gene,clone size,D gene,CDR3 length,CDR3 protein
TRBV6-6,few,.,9,ASSKGDGYT
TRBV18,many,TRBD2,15,ASSLAGTSRTYNEQF
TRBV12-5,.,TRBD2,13,ASGEPGLAGPGVG
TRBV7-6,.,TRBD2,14,ASSFTSGAHKETQY
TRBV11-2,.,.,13,ASSPRGGLGNTIY
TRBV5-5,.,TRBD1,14,ASSSGTGPYNEKLF
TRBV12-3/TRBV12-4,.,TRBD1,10,ASTGGAQTQY
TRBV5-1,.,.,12,ASSTHLGPDTQY
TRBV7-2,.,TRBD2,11,ASSNGGVETQY
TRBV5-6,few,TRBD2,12,ASSLGLADDTQY
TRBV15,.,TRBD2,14,ATSRGAGGKTDTQY
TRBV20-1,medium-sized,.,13,SARLRGTNTGELF
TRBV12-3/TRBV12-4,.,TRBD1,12,ASRPGQDNNEQF
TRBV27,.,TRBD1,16,ASSLSWTGAPSTDTQY
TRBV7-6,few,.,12,ASSPGRFKETQY
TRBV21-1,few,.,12,ASSQGFNNSPLH
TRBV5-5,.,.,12,ASSLEYFADTQY
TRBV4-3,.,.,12,ASSPTPGIDTQY
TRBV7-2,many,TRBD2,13,ASSLSGVRSDTQY
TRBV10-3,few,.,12,AISVRYREGEQY
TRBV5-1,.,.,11,ASTPAVSAGYT
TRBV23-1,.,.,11,ASRDRNSYEQY